This entry lists 20 T cell receptor beta chains sequenced from one sample in a study of response to subunit inactivated influenza vaccine. MiXCR, run by TCRdb on the RT-PCR reads, gives a single entry per CDR3 protein. In the table there are 550,000 to 600,000 distinct CDR3 sequences, around 11% of which are singletons. The source material was PBMCs from blood, sampled on the day of vaccination. These receptor sequences come from a man aged 50-59 years who received an inactivated influenza vaccine.

CDR3 sequence: CSVPTGGGVDTQYF. CDR3 in DNA: TGCAGTGTCCCGACCGGGGGAGGGGTAGATACGCAGTATTTT. The chain has TRBV20-1 and TRBJ2-3; 7 nucleotides line up with TRBD2. Germline values: CDR1 DFQATT, CDR2 SNEGSKA (reference sequence). There are 14 residues in the CDR3. The ends lost 7 bases at V and 5 bases at J; junction bases unmatched: 12.

The CDR3 coding sequence is TGTGCCACCAGGCACACAGGGTTCCCGACGGGTCACCAAGAAGCTTTCTTT. The encoded protein is CATRHTGFPTGHQEAFF. The V and J genes are TRBV24-1 and TRBJ1-1; weak D call: TRBD1 (6 bases). The V gene's germline CDR1 is KGHDR and CDR2 SFDVKD. Trimming cost V 7 bases and J 8 bases, with 28 bases left between them. This CDR3 comprises 17 residues.

This clonotype was counted ten times or more. J is TRBJ2-3 and V is TRBV5-6, with D maybe TRBD2 (6 bases). Trimming stripped 6 bases from V and 1 base from J, with 18 bases between. This CDR3 has 16 residues. In germline, CDR1 is SGHDT, CDR2 YYEEEE. CDR3 sequence (DNA): TGTGCCAGCAAAGCGGAAGGAACGGGGGGCACAGATACGCAGTATTTT. Translating it yields CASKAEGTGGTDTQYF.

This clonotype was detected many times. J is TRBJ2-7 and V is TRBV27; TRBD1 agrees at 9 bases. There are 13 residues in the CDR3. The J segment lost 7 bases and the V segment lost 4 bases, leaving 5 bases of the junction unmatched. Per the germline V gene, CDR1 is MNHEY and CDR2 is SMNVEV (reference sequence). CDR3 bases: TGTGCCAGCAGTTCGACAGGGGGAAGTGAGCAGTACTTC. Its translation is CASSSTGGSEQYF.

This clonotype was seen only a few times. The chain links TRBV7-2 to TRBJ1-5, with 8 bases aligning to TRBD1. Trimming at V came to 5 bases and at J to 5 bases, leaving 8 bases not matched to a gene. This CDR3 is built from 15 residues. Germline V gives CDR1 SGHTA, CDR2 FQGNSA. CDR3 bases: TGTGCCAGCAGCCCGGGGACAGGATCTTATCAGCCCCAGCATTTT. Protein product: CASSPGTGSYQPQHF.

The genes are TRBV20-1 and TRBJ2-5; D is uncertain. Trimming took off 6 bases at V and 0 bases at J, with 17 bases between the two ends. This CDR3 is 15 amino acids long. The germline CDR1 and CDR2 sequences are DFQATT and SNEGSKA (reference sequence). CDR3 sequence (DNA): TGCAGTGCCCCTGTCCCGAGTTGGTACCAAGAGACCCAGTACTTC. Protein product: CSAPVPSWYQETQYF.

About this clonotype itself: A read error may explain this, as a much larger clone is one base away. Here the CDR3 reads CASSEDRAYEQYF. Here the CDR3 DNA reads TGTGCCAGCAGCGAGGACAGAGCCTACGAGCAGTACTTC. V gene TRBV5-4 combines with J gene TRBJ2-7; weak D call: TRBD1 (6 bases). Trimming removed 4 bases at V and 2 bases at J, with 10 bases between. The CDR3 has 13 residues. The germline CDR1 and CDR2 sequences are SGHNT and YYREEE (reference sequence). Full variable domain (outside the CDR3, taken from reference TRBV5-4 and TRBJ2-7): ETGVTQSPTHLIKTRGQQVTLRCSSQSGHNTVSWYQQALGQGPQFIFQYYREEENGRGNFPPRFSGLQFPNYSSELNVNALELDDSALYLCASSEDRAYEQYFGPGTRLTVT.

V gene TRBV3-1 combines with J gene TRBJ2-1, with 7 bases fitting TRBD2. Germline assignment: CDR1 LGHDT and CDR2 YNNKEL (reference sequence). The CDR3 has 14 residues. V was clipped by 3 bases and J by 5 bases; unmatched bases: 4. The CDR3 sequence: CASSQEGLNNEQFF. DNA for the CDR3: TGTGCCAGCAGCCAGGAGGGACTAAACAATGAGCAGTTCTTC.

CDR3 loop: CASRPGQGAGEQYF. CDR3 in DNA: TGTGCCAGCAGACCGGGACAGGGGGCTGGGGAGCAGTACTTC. V and J are TRBV7-2 and TRBJ2-7; 12 nucleotides line up with TRBD1. V lost 6 bases, J lost 7 bases, and 7 bases stayed unmatched. This CDR3 comprises 14 residues. Germline-derived CDR1 and CDR2 are SGHTA and FQGNSA.

This clonotype was seen a handful of times. V gene TRBV24-1 combines with J gene TRBJ2-2; D not resolved. CDR3 length equals 13 residues. CDR1 and CDR2 from the germline V gene are KGHDR and SFDVKD. The V end was cut by 8 bases, the J end by 6 bases, with 12 bases between. Here the CDR3 DNA reads TGTGCCACCACGGATTCCTTGTCCGGGGAGCTGTTTTTT. The encoded protein is CATTDSLSGELFF.

The CDR3 DNA reads TGTGCCAGCAGTTACAGGGTAGCGGGAGTCAACGAGCAGTACTTC. It is translated as CASSYRVAGVNEQYF. The rearrangement links TRBV6-5 to TRBJ2-7; 9 bases map to TRBD2. In germline, CDR1 is MNHEY, CDR2 SVGAGI. The CDR3 totals 15 residues. Trimming took 2 bases from V and 5 from J; bases not matched to a gene: 7.

This chain links TRBV7-9 with TRBJ2-1; 8 bases align to TRBD2. The CDR3 is made up of 17 amino acids. The germline V gene encodes CDR1 SEHNR and CDR2 FQNEAQ (reference sequence). V dropped 3 bases and J dropped 0; count of bases not matched to a gene: 7. The CDR3 region has the DNA TGTGCCAGCAGCTTCCCACTAGCGGTTAGCTCCTACAATGAGCAGTTCTTC. Residues: CASSFPLAVSSYNEQFF.

This clonotype was recorded a few times. The rearrangement uses TRBV7-7 and TRBJ2-3; TRBD2 might be the D (6 bases). Deletions cut 5 bases from V and 8 bases from J, with 14 bases between. This CDR3 is built from 13 residues. CDR1 and CDR2 (germline): SSHAT, FNYEAQ (reference sequence). CDR3 nucleotides: TGTGCCAGCAGCACCGCGCACGGGGGTACGCAGTATTTT. It specifies CASSTAHGGTQYF.

This rearrangement joins TRBV5-1 to TRBJ2-1; TRBD2 matches 12 bases. V shed 4 bases, J shed 3 bases, and the junction held 5 bases outside the gene matches. The CDR3 totals 16 residues. Germline CDR1 is SGHRS and CDR2 is YFSETQ. CDR3 residues: CASSNGLAGNYNEQFF. The CDR3 DNA sequence: TGCGCCAGCAGCAACGGACTAGCGGGGAACTACAATGAGCAGTTCTTC.

This clonotype has only a few counts. The CDR3 here is CASSGSGGYEQYF. In nucleotides, the CDR3 is TGTGCCAGCAGTGGGAGCGGGGGATACGAGCAGTACTTC. This sequence joins TRBV6-1 and TRBJ2-7; 8 nucleotides align to TRBD2. CDR1 is MNHNS, CDR2 SASEGT, per germline. The CDR3 is 13 residues long. The ends lost 4 bases at V and 4 bases at J; junction bases unmatched: 3.

The rearrangement uses TRBV4-3 and TRBJ2-1; 9 bases agree with TRBD1. CDR1 and CDR2 from the germline V gene are LGHNA and YSLEER. V lost 0 bases and J lost 9; bases outside the gene matches: 12. The CDR3 covers 17 residues. The CDR3, as DNA: TGCGCCAGCAGCCAAGATATGGGACAGGGACTAAGTTTTGAGCAGTTCTTC. Protein sequence: CASSQDMGQGLSFEQFF.

This clonotype showed up just a few times. This sequence joins TRBV7-9 and TRBJ2-7; 7 bases align to TRBD1. The CDR3 totals 16 residues. CDR1 is SEHNR, CDR2 FQNEAQ, per germline (reference sequence). The junction had 9 bases not matched to a gene; V was cut back by 1 base and J by 3 bases. CDR3 loop: CASSLVPTGWNYEQYF. The CDR3 nucleotides are TGTGCCAGCAGCTTAGTCCCGACAGGGTGGAACTACGAGCAGTACTTC.

A few counts support this clonotype. The chain has TRBV28 and TRBJ1-1; the D is unclear. This CDR3 has 13 residues. Germline CDR1 MDHEN, CDR2 SYDVKM. V was cut by 4 bases and J by 0 bases, with 6 bases left in between. CDR3 coding DNA: TGTGCCAGCAGTTCATACTTGAACACTGAAGCTTTCTTT. Its translation: CASSSYLNTEAFF.

This clonotype has ten or more counts. The rearrangement links TRBV2 to TRBJ1-2, with D perhaps TRBD1 (5 bases). Germline V gene sequence: CDR1 SNHLY, CDR2 FYNNEI. V gave up 1 base and J gave up 2 bases, with 5 bases separating them. This CDR3 is 13 amino acids long. Here the CDR3 reads CASSEEGNYGYTF. The DNA of the CDR3 is TGTGCCAGCAGTGAAGAGGGGAACTATGGCTACACCTTC.

The table lists this clonotype with a few counts. The chain links TRBV12-3 or TRBV12-4 to TRBJ1-6; no clear D gene. V dropped 4 bases and J dropped 6 bases, with 7 bases sitting between them. The CDR3 loop spans 13 amino acids. The CDR3 here is CASSSGSNSPLHF. The CDR3, as DNA: TGTGCCAGCAGTTCTGGAAGTAATTCACCCCTCCACTTT.